The clone carrying this T cell receptor beta chain was counted a few times. Antigen: not known. Sequencing was preceded by expansion of antigen-specific CD4+ T cells with viral peptide pools in the ViraFEST assay. A roughly 10-day culture period preceded the isolation of CD4+ T cells. Each participant was administered two doses of either the BNT162b2 or the mRNA-1273 vaccine. The ends lost 3 bases at V and 14 bases at J; junction bases unmatched: 11. There are 14 residues in the CDR3. CDR1 is SGHRS, CDR2 YFSETQ, per germline. This sample is part of a study of vaccination effects on CD4 cells after COVID-19. Whole-study findings and limits: Missing from the study were early post-infection timepoints, and its convalescent patients were few.

Method: immunoSEQ multiplex PCR; TCRdb's copy keeps in-frame clones and lacks some. This sample has more than 60,000 clones; around 74% occur once, and the top ten carry about 1.6%. The sequence came from a human donor who received a COVID-19 vaccine. Sample: CD4+ T cells from PBMCs cultured with HCoV-229E spike peptides, taken after COVID-19 vaccination. V and J are TRBV5-1 and TRBJ1-6; 7 positions match TRBD1. The CDR3 DNA sequence: TGCGCCAGCAGCTCGGGACAGACCTCTCTGGCCCTCCACTTT. Amino acids: CASSSGQTSLALHF.